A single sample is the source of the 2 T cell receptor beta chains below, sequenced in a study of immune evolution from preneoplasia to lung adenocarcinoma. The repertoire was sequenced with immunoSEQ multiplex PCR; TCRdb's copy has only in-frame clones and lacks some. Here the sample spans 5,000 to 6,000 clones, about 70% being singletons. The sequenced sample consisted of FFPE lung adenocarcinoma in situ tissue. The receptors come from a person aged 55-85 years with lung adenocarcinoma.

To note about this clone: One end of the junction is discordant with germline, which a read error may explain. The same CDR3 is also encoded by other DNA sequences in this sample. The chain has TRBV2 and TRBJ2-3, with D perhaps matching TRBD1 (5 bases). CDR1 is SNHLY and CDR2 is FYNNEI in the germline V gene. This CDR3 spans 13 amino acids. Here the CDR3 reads CASSEGGTDTQYF. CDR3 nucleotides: TGTGCCAGCAGTGAAGGGGGCACAGATACGCAATATTTT.

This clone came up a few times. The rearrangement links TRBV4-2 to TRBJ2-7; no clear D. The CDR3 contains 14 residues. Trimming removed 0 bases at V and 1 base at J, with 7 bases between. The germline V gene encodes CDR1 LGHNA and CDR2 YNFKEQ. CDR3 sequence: CASSQDWVSYEQYF. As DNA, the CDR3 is TGTGCCAGCAGCCAAGATTGGGTATCCTACGAGCAGTACTTC.